Listed below are T cell receptor beta chains from one sample, sequenced in a study of blood T cell repertoires in COVID-19. Repertoires were generated with immunoSEQ multiplex PCR, while TCRdb's copy carries only in-frame clones and drops some. The sample shows 200,000 to 250,000 clones, approximately 78% of them seen only once. Sequencing input: peripheral blood. The receptors here all came from a woman over 75 with acute or convalescent COVID-19. Both conserved end residues are part of each CDR3.

TRBV11-3	TRBJ1-6	CASSLEGTENSPLHF
TRBV23-1	TRBJ2-1	CASSLYSKGNLHNEQFF
TRBV5-5	TRBJ2-1	CASSQGQGNYNEQFF
TRBV30	TRBJ1-3	CAWTNRQGSSGNTIYF
TRBV7-9	TRBJ2-1	CASSLADRANEQFF
TRBV9	TRBJ2-6	CASSAYATGANVLTF
TRBV7-3	TRBJ2-2	CASSMAGPNTGELFF
TRBV5-1	TRBJ2-7	CASSFLVGESYEQYF
TRBV19	TRBJ1-6	CASSIGQDNSPLHF
TRBV19	TRBJ1-4	CASSRGDSNEKLFF
TRBV5-3	TRBJ2-2	CARSRGQGDYTGELFF
TRBV11-2	TRBJ1-5	CASSPDRAQPQHF
TRBV30	TRBJ2-1	CAWSSLTGTSGYPYNEQFF
TRBV15	TRBJ2-7	CATSRDGGAGASYEQYF
TRBV6-5	TRBJ1-2	CASSPATRVHGYTF
TRBV3-1/TRBV3-2	TRBJ1-2	CASSQEGRGYGYTF
TRBV10-3	TRBJ2-7	CAISDRTYEQYF
TRBV3-1/TRBV3-2	TRBJ1-4	CASSQGLGLWVFF
TRBV28	TRBJ1-5	CASRGTGNNQPQHF
TRBV7-8	TRBJ2-1	CASSLQRSTYNEQFF
TRBV11-3	TRBJ2-7	CASSPRTGVGEQYF
TRBV11-2	TRBJ1-1	CASSLKGRGTEAFF
TRBV7-6	TRBJ2-3	CASSFLAGGTDTQYF
TRBV19	TRBJ1-5	CASSMGRDSNQPQHF
TRBV19	TRBJ2-5	CATALAAQEGETQYF
TRBV2	TRBJ2-5	CASVNGRGGETQYF
TRBV28	TRBJ1-3	CASSLGTGNTIYF
TRBV6-1	TRBJ2-7	CASSEGLVSYEQYF
TRBV27	TRBJ1-2	CASREGRALGGYTF
TRBV20-1	TRBJ1-2	CSARQGEGYTF
TRBV30	TRBJ1-1	CAGLLQGNTEAFF
TRBV29-1	TRBJ2-2	CSVPRTGGDQAGELFF
TRBV5-5	TRBJ2-2	CASSLSLNTGELFF
TRBV14	TRBJ1-4	CASSLRRGATNEKLFF
TRBV19	TRBJ2-3	CASNKQILTDTQYF
TRBV10-3	TRBJ2-3	CAISEGRGDTQYF
TRBV6-5	TRBJ2-1	CASRVPGLGEGEQFF
TRBV4-3	TRBJ1-1	CASSQDRSQGSTEAFF
TRBV20-1	TRBJ1-1	CSAPELTEAFF
TRBV7-9	TRBJ2-6	CASSLDGGGYSGANVLTF
TRBV19	TRBJ1-2	CASSTAGTNYGYTF
TRBV30	TRBJ1-4	CAWSVQGEKLFF
TRBV3-1/TRBV3-2	TRBJ1-1	CASSQGPSGNTEAFF
TRBV7-9	TRBJ2-3	CASSSSFRGTDTQYF
TRBV3-1/TRBV3-2	TRBJ1-2	CASSQEDRAGGYTF
TRBV3-1/TRBV3-2	TRBJ2-7	CASSQDIRSYEQYF
TRBV12-3/TRBV12-4	TRBJ1-1	CASSWDRGTEAFF
TRBV19	TRBJ2-3	CASTQQGLTDTQYF